Here is one TCR beta chain with its context. The data stem from a study of control samples from healthy donors and cancer patients. Germline values: CDR1 LGHNA, CDR2 YSLEER. Trimming removed 7 bases at V and 2 bases at J, with 15 bases between. CDR3 length: 16 residues. Sequencing used immunoSEQ multiplex PCR; TCRdb keeps in-frame clones, though not all of them. The sample consists of about 160,000 clones, about 90% of them appearing once. The receptor's source is a man aged 30 to 39 in good health. The rearrangement links TRBV4-3 to TRBJ1-6; maybe TRBD1 (6 bases). Sequenced material: blood. The CDR3: CASNSGGATYNSPLHF. In DNA, the CDR3 is TGCGCCAGCAACTCGGGGGGGGCGACCTATAATTCACCCCTCCACTTT.